These 19 T cell receptor delta chains came from one sample sequenced in a study of Vδ1+ human thymocytes. Findings of the study overall: Thymic TRG and TRD repertoires appeared highly polyclonal.

No antigens are known for them. The template was reverse-transcribed extracted RNA. Pooled V-gene forward primers with one constant-region reverse primer generated the CDR3 amplicons by multiplex PCR. TCRdb redid clone calling on the multiplex PCR reads using CATT. Here the sample spans about 27,000 delta-chain clones, more than 6% being singletons. Sequenced material: Vdelta1+ gamma-delta thymocytes from the thymus. Specified subset: FACS-sorted CD3+ TCRalphabeta- TCRVdelta1+ TCRVdelta2- thymocytes. These receptors were obtained from a girl under three years old who had congenital heart surgery.

This clone occurred a few times. The chain employs TRDV1 and TRDJ1; D remains unclear. There are 16 residues in the CDR3. Germline V gene lookup returns CDR1 TSWWSYY and CDR2 QGS. The V and J ends lost 0 bases and 0 bases respectively, with 11 bases between them. CDR3 DNA sequence: TGTGCTCTTGGGGAACTGCTGATTAAGTACACCGATAAACTCATCTTT. Its translation is CALGELLIKYTDKLIF.

This clone was seen a few times. This sequence joins TRDV1 and TRDJ1, with 7 bases that match TRDD3. CDR1 and CDR2 from the germline V gene are TSWWSYY and QGS. J lost 9 bases, V lost 3 bases, and 22 bases had no gene match. This CDR3 is 18 amino acids long. DNA for the CDR3: TGTGCTCTTGGGGACGATGGGGGACCACCCTGGAGTGAGGGAGAACTCATCTTT. The encoded protein is CALGDDGGPPWSEGELIF.

J is TRDJ1 and V is TRDV1; 11 nucleotides align to TRDD3. V shed 4 bases, J shed 3 bases, and the junction held 22 bases outside the gene matches. The CDR3 spans 21 residues. CDR1 is TSWWSYY and CDR2 is QGS in the germline V gene. For the CDR3, the DNA is TGTGCTCTTGGGGGTGTCCTAATCTACGAGGGGTACTGGGGGATATCCGATAAACTCATCTTT. Its translation is CALGGVLIYEGYWGISDKLIF.

The V call is TRDV1, the J call TRDJ1; no clear D gene. No J segment appears in TCRdb, so it was assigned here by matching the sequence to germline. Trimming removed 1 base at V and 5 bases at J, with 20 bases between. The CDR3 extends over 17 amino acids. In germline, CDR1 is TSWWSYY, CDR2 QGS. The CDR3 loop is CALGEPAGGGSGDKLIF. The CDR3 nucleotides read TGTGCTCTTGGGGAACCTGCGGGCGGTGGGAGTGGTGATAAACTCATCTTT.

The gene calls are TRDV2 and TRDJ1, with TRDD3 identical over 13 bases. The ends lost 6 bases at V and 0 bases at J; junction bases unmatched: 6. The CDR3 consists of 16 residues. CDR1 and CDR2 from the germline V gene are GEAIGNYY and EKD. As DNA, the CDR3 is TGTGCCTGTTACGTACTGGGGGATACGGACACCGATAAACTCATCTTT. Protein: CACYVLGDTDTDKLIF.

This clone appeared a few times. Within the sample, other DNA sequences also encode this same CDR3. The chain couples TRDV1 to TRDJ1; 9 positions agree with TRDD3. CDR1 TSWWSYY and CDR2 QGS come from the germline V gene. The CDR3 is 15 amino acids. With V trimmed by 4 bases and J by 3 bases, 6 bases remained unmatched. In DNA form, the CDR3 reads TGTGCTCTTGGGGGACTCGGGGATACGTCCGATAAACTCATCTTT. Protein product: CALGGLGDTSDKLIF.

Only a few counts were recorded for this clone. The chain joins TRDV1 to TRDJ1; tentative D call: TRDD3 (6 bases). The CDR3 sequence is 26 residues long. Trimming took off 0 bases at V and 0 bases at J, with 41 bases between the two ends. Looked up from germline, CDR1 is TSWWSYY and CDR2 is QGS. The CDR3 spells CALGELNQGISGGGPPRTEYTDKLIF. DNA for the CDR3: TGTGCTCTTGGGGAACTGAACCAGGGTATCAGTGGAGGGGGACCTCCCCGGACTGAGTACACCGATAAACTCATCTTT.

This sequence joins TRDV1 and TRDJ1, with TRDD3 identical over 11 bases. V lost 0 bases and J lost 3; bases outside the gene matches: 15. CDR3 size: 20 residues. Per the germline V gene, CDR1 is TSWWSYY and CDR2 is QGS. The CDR3 is CALGELTSYWGIEYPDKLIF. The CDR3 bases are TGTGCTCTTGGGGAACTTACCTCCTACTGGGGGATAGAGTATCCCGATAAACTCATCTTT.

This clone was found a few times. This specimen includes other DNA sequences encoding the same CDR3. The chain combines TRDV1 with TRDJ1; tentatively, D is TRDD2 (5 bases). Germline CDR1 is TSWWSYY and CDR2 is QGS. Trimming removed 2 bases at V and 8 bases at J, with 33 bases between. CDR3 length: 20 residues. Written as DNA, the CDR3 is TGTGCTCTTGGGGAAGGTTTCCTGCGATTCCAAAGTCATATATCCGGGAAACTCATCTTT. Residues: CALGEGFLRFQSHISGKLIF.

V gene TRDV1 combines with J gene TRDJ1, with D tentatively TRDD2 (5 bases). Germline V gene data show CDR1 as TSWWSYY and CDR2 as QGS. V was trimmed by 5 bases and J by 7 bases, leaving 17 bases between them. The CDR3 totals 14 residues. This chain's CDR3 is CALGPFRPKGKLIF. In nucleotides, the CDR3 is TGTGCTCTTGGGCCCTTCAGACCCAAAGGTAAACTCATCTTT.

By frequency in the sample, this clone is medium-sized. The chain combines TRDV1 with TRDJ1; 7 bases agree with TRDD3. Germline CDR1 is TSWWSYY and CDR2 is QGS. CDR3 length: 15 residues. With 0 bases clipped from V and 8 bases from J, the junction kept 9 bases outside the gene matches. CDR3 protein: CALGELGGGGGKLIF. CDR3 sequence (DNA): TGTGCTCTTGGGGAACTTGGCGGCGGTGGGGGAAAACTCATCTTT.

The rearrangement uses TRDV1 and TRDJ1; 10 nucleotides line up with TRDD3. The J gene, missing from TCRdb, was assigned here through DNA to germline matching. Trimming at V came to 1 base and at J to 2 bases, leaving 34 bases not matched to a gene. CDR3 length: 26 amino acids. Germline V gives CDR1 TSWWSYY, CDR2 QGS. The CDR3 DNA reads as TGTGCTCTTGGGGAACACCCCCTTCCTATATCCCTAACTGGGGGATCCCCGGCCGTATGTACCGATAAACTCATCTTT. Protein sequence: CALGEHPLPISLTGGSPAVCTDKLIF.

No V gene call was produced; the J gene was TRDJ1; the D call of TRDD3 is as the table states it, not checked on the DNA. The CDR3 is 16 residues long. This CDR3 reads CALGENHRWDTDKLIF. For the CDR3, the DNA is TGTGCTCTTGGGGAAAACCACCGATGGGACACCGATAAACTCATCTTT.

The chain is built from TRDV1 and TRDJ2; 9 nucleotides align to TRDD3. This CDR3 spans 15 amino acids. The V gene's germline CDR1 is TSWWSYY and CDR2 QGS. The V segment lost 1 base and the J segment 14 bases; nucleotides outside the gene matches: 11. The CDR3 spells CALGEPEGLGDKLFF. DNA of the CDR3: TGTGCTCTTGGGGAACCCGAGGGTTTGGGGGATAAGCTCTTCTTT.

V usage is TRDV1 and J usage is TRDJ1; no reliable D call. The CDR3 extends over 21 amino acids. Trimming pared 1 base from V and 6 bases from J, leaving 33 bases between. Germline values: CDR1 TSWWSYY, CDR2 QGS. DNA of the CDR3: TGTGCTCTTGGGGAACCTTGCCTCGTCCACGAACTCCAATTCAGGCCAAATAAACTCATCTTT. As protein: CALGEPCLVHELQFRPNKLIF.

This clone was found a few times. The chain is built from TRDV1 and TRDJ1; D unclear. There are 16 residues in the CDR3. Germline CDR1 reads TSWWSYY; CDR2 reads QGS. Trimming left V 5 bases short and J 1 base short, with 17 bases between. The CDR3 protein is CALGPPAGRVTDKLIF. In DNA form, the CDR3 reads TGTGCTCTTGGGCCGCCCGCAGGGAGAGTCACCGATAAACTCATCTTT.

This clone was observed a few times. This chain uses TRDV1 with TRDJ1; perhaps TRDD3 as D (6 bases). The germline CDR1 and CDR2 sequences are TSWWSYY and QGS. The germline V and J ends were trimmed by 5 bases and 3 bases, with 34 bases remaining between them. The CDR3 contains 21 residues. The DNA of the CDR3 is TGTGCTCTTGGGAAGGGCACTCGCTGGGGACGAGTATCCGGGACAGCCGATAAACTCATCTTT. Translation gives CALGKGTRWGRVSGTADKLIF.

This clone was seen a few times. The V call is TRDV1, the J call TRDJ1; 9 bases agree with TRDD3. The CDR3 consists of 22 residues. V shed 4 bases and J 4 bases; nucleotides not matched to a gene: 28. Germline CDR1 is TSWWSYY and CDR2 is QGS. The CDR3 region is CALGAPGVNVGTGGLEGDKLIF. CDR3 nucleotides: TGTGCTCTTGGGGCCCCGGGTGTAAACGTGGGTACTGGGGGACTTGAGGGCGATAAACTCATCTTT.

This clone showed up just a few times. The chain links TRDV1 to TRDJ1; D perhaps matches TRDD2 (5 bases). The germline gives CDR1 TSWWSYY, CDR2 QGS. Trimming shortened V by 0 bases and J by 0 bases, and 17 bases separated the two germline ends. There are 18 residues in the CDR3. The CDR3, as DNA: TGTGCTCTTGGGGAACTTCGCCTACGGTCACTGAACACCGATAAACTCATCTTT. Its protein is CALGELRLRSLNTDKLIF.